One sample yielded the 6 T cell receptor beta chains listed below, sequenced in a study of post-analysis software for immune sequencing data. Study conclusions and caveats: A few TRBV segments occurring more often in patients than controls included TRBV5-6, TRBV5-1 and TRBV20-1.

Their target antigens are unknown. Tagging with unique molecular identifiers was a feature of the TCR beta cDNA libraries. TCRdb reanalysed the PCR reads using MiXCR and keeps one entry per CDR3 protein. The data hold roughly 650,000 distinct CDR3 sequences, with around 64% observed a single time. Sequences were obtained from blood. Every receptor here comes from a girl aged 2-9 years with multiple sclerosis.

This clonotype showed up just once. V is TRBV11-2 and J is TRBJ2-1; TRBD2 agrees at 11 bases. The V segment lost 3 bases and the J segment 2 bases; nucleotides outside the gene matches: 6. This CDR3 region has 17 residues. Germline CDR1 and CDR2: SGHAT and FQNNGV. CDR3 sequence reads: CASSFSGGAGAYNEQFF. The CDR3, as DNA: TGTGCCAGCAGCTTTAGCGGGGGGGCGGGAGCCTACAATGAGCAGTTCTTC.

As to this clonotype: Mismatch with germline at one junction end may stem from a read error. The V call is TRBV12-3 or TRBV12-4, the J call TRBJ2-1; D gene uncertain. This CDR3 contains 15 residues. This CDR3 is CASSGDEKGYDEQFF. CDR3 sequence (DNA): TGTGCCAGCAGTGGAGACGAGAAAGGCTACGATGAGCAGTTCTTC.

This clonotype showed up just once. V is TRBV5-1 and J is TRBJ2-1; TRBD2 matches at 7 bases. Germline loops: CDR1 SGHRS, CDR2 YFSETQ. There are 15 residues in the CDR3. J gave up 8 bases and V 2 bases, and 10 bases lay outside the gene matches. The CDR3 nucleotides read TGCGCCAGCAGCTTCGTTGCGGGGGAGTCATATGAGCAGTTCTTC. Translating gives CASSFVAGESYEQFF.

The genes are TRBV12-3 or TRBV12-4 and TRBJ1-6, with TRBD1 matching 7 bases. The length of the CDR3 is 12 residues. With V trimmed by 8 bases and J by 9 bases, 4 bases remained unmatched. Here the CDR3 DNA reads TGTGCCAGCGGGACAGTACCTTCACCCCTCCACTTT. Translation gives CASGTVPSPLHF.

This chain connects TRBV7-9 to TRBJ1-6, with D possibly TRBD1 on 5 matching bases. CDR3 length equals 13 residues. Trimming removed 7 bases from V and 11 bases from J, with 15 bases in between. Germline-derived CDR1 and CDR2 are SEHNR and FQNEAQ (reference sequence). CDR3 in DNA: TGTGCCAGCACGGGGGGTTGGTACCCACCCCTCCACTTT. The encoded protein is CASTGGWYPPLHF.

Here the CDR3 DNA reads TGTGCCAGCAGCTTAGAGATAGCGGGACGTTGGTTTGATGAGCAGTTCTTC. As protein: CASSLEIAGRWFDEQFF. The rearrangement links TRBV7-8 to TRBJ2-1; TRBD2 agrees at 8 bases. Trimming took 1 base from V and 8 from J; bases not matched to a gene: 13. Germline V gene data show CDR1 as SGHVS and CDR2 as FQNEAQ. CDR3 size: 17 residues.